The clone carrying this T cell receptor beta chain has only a few counts. PCR was performed using 60 Vbeta and 13 Jbeta primers. The data were produced by immunoSEQ multiplex PCR, yet TCRdb's version contains in-frame clones alone and is incomplete. This table has about 110,000 clones, more than 70% appearing once. This entry belongs to a study of cytomegalovirus exposure and HLA in healthy donors. This sequence was found in a young man in good health and CMV-seronegative. Sequencing was performed on PBMCs.

The CDR3 bases are TGTGCCAGCCTCCACCGCGGGAACGACTACAATGAGCAGTTCTTC. This codes for CASLHRGNDYNEQFF. The V and J genes are TRBV19 and TRBJ2-1; tentatively, D is TRBD2 (6 bases). Germline lookup yields CDR1 LNHDA and CDR2 SQIVND (reference sequence). The CDR3 covers 15 residues. Between the trimmed V and J ends, which lost 9 bases and 3 bases, there was a span of 18 bases.